The present TCR beta chain was sequenced within a study of shared clonotypes between healthy human individuals (dated by TCRdb to about 2020). Describing the broader study: The cohort comprised two women and a few men aged 18 to 49 years. For each donor, CD4 naive and CD4 memory were each given three plates, CD8 naive was given two plates, and CD8 memory was given one plate. To estimate repertoire size and how much clonotypes are shared between individuals, the study performed deep sequencing of blood TCR repertoires from a few healthy adults. To increase sequencing depth and limit assay-specific biases, TCR repertoire library preparation and sequencing were carried out by different laboratories using diverse techniques. Each donor's leukapheresis produced roughly between roughly 0.9 and 9 billion PBMCs.

Donors were healthy HIV-negative adults with no recently reported acute infections or vaccinations. All donors were Caucasian adults living in Nashville, Tennessee, USA. CD4+ T cells were enriched through magnetic negative selection, after which naive cells were positively selected on CD45RA and the remaining negative fraction served as the memory subset. Blood was obtained by leukapheresis, after which PBMCs were separated by Ficoll-Histopaque density gradient centrifugation and cryopreserved in liquid nitrogen vapor phase. Analytical flow cytometry was used to check the purity and quantity of every magnetically sorted T cell population. Genomic DNA was isolated from every sorted fraction and measured by UV absorbance on a Nanodrop 2000c. TCR CDR3 regions were amplified from genomic DNA by multiplex PCR using the deep immunoSEQ assay. Genomic DNA extracted from each cell subset was distributed evenly over all wells of several immunoSEQ 96-well plates, and each plate served as one replicate. For sorted subsets, approximately 210 ng genomic DNA, equal to 30,000 or so T cell genomes, was loaded into each replicate PCR. The purified libraries were quantified using a Qubit 3.0 fluorometer, sized with a Bioanalyzer 2100, and then quantified again using the KAPA Library Quantification kit. Every immunoSEQ 96-well plate was sequenced on a separate single-read 150-cycle Illumina NextSeq 550 flow cell. On the study's bioinformatics: Because the immunoSEQ output held only junctional sequences and lacked quality scores, the filtering could not match the filtering applied to full-length reads. To assign V/J genes and CDR3, sequences were annotated against IMGT germline references using PyIR, a Python wrapper for IgBLAST v1.9. Reads were filtered out if the reads had weak V/J assignments (E-value above 1e-6), no CDR3, stop codons, out-of-frame junctions, or ambiguous translated residues. A V3J clonotype was defined by an identical inferred V gene, J gene, and CDR3 amino acid sequence. Percentage overlap between repertoires was computed as shared unique clonotypes divided by the size of the smaller repertoire. Repertoire richness was assessed with RTK rarefaction, the Chao1 estimator, and Recon v2.1 estimates of unobserved clonotypes. Generation probabilities for all TCRbeta clonotypes obtained by the gDNA method from several donors were computed using OLGA. TCRdb carries this immuneACCESS record with in-frame sequences only. Its versions omit some clonotypes, under half of them owing to an unresolved V gene in the studies checked, with the rest unexplained. The V and J calls and clone size are taken from that table; D and trimming were inferred from the DNA. In all, the sample holds some 2,400,000 clones, and under 97% of those were seen once. The top ten clones comprise less than 0.15% of the sample.

Points on this clone: The target of this receptor is not known. Base qualities are not provided; no much larger clone lies one nucleotide away.

From a lookup of the germline V gene, CDR1 and CDR2 are SGHTA and FQGNSA. The V end loses 2 bases and the J end loses 0 bases, and a stretch of 5 bases separates them. The CDR3 has 14 amino acids, counting the end cysteine and phenylalanine. Only the CDR3 DNA stays, 42 bases, in frame from base 1. Points the paper makes about the study in general: Even with the large sequencing depth, rarefaction of the sorted-subset datasets indicated that sequencing was incomplete. Based on pairwise subsampling, the degree of clonotype sharing among donors was expected to be affected by sequencing depth. Clonotypes shared by all four sorted-subset donors showed higher generation probabilities than non-shared clonotypes. Larger estimated clonotype richness was generally found for naive subsets than for memory subsets. Only blood was sampled, and tissue TCR repertoires likely differ from those in blood. The small number of donors limited the genetic and exposure-history diversity represented. Across a few donors, about 5.2% of naive CD4, approximately 4% of naive CD8, 2.3% of memory CD4, and roughly 0.41% of memory CD8 clonotypes were shared.

This TCR derives from a man aged 18 to 30 in good health. This chain joins TRBV7-2 to TRBJ1-3, with no reliable assignment of the D segment. The material sequenced was naive CD4+ T cells sorted from blood. Explained via the paper, the cell subset or site label denotes: CD45RA+ positively selected. The nucleotide sequence is TGTGCCAGCAGCTTAAAGGGCTCTGGAAACACCATATATTTT. Translated, this is CASSLKGSGNTIYF.